Each of the 4 T cell receptor beta chains below was sequenced from the same sample in a study of identical twins. From the 5' RACE reads, TCRdb called clonotypes with MiXCR, one entry per CDR3 protein. The sample holds over 550,000 distinct CDR3 sequences, under 8.5% seen once. This sample was shared with a second study, whose subject was yellow fever vaccine responses in identical twins.

Material: PBMCs. These TCRs come from a woman younger than 30 in good health.

This chain links TRBV14 with TRBJ1-2; no firm D call. CDR3 size: 13 residues. CDR1 SGHDN and CDR2 FVKESK come from the germline V gene. V was clipped by 5 bases and J by 5 bases, with 12 bases between them. CDR3 bases: TGTGCCAGCAGCACTCAAGGATGGTATGGCTACACCTTC. This encodes CASSTQGWYGYTF.

This clonotype came up a few times. The chain uses TRBV4-1 and TRBJ2-5, with TRBD1 matching 7 bases. The junction had 5 bases not matched to a gene; V was cut back by 0 bases and J by 1 base. In germline, CDR1 is MGHRA, CDR2 YSYEKL. The CDR3 runs to 16 residues. The CDR3 here is CASSQDPGQIQETQYF. The CDR3 region has the DNA TGCGCCAGCAGCCAAGACCCGGGACAGATCCAAGAGACCCAGTACTTC.

The chain carries TRBV18 and TRBJ2-1; TRBD2 matches at 10 bases. The ends lost 6 bases at V and 8 bases at J; junction bases unmatched: 10. Germline CDR1 is KGHSH and CDR2 is LQKENI. This CDR3 is built from 15 residues. CDR3 sequence: CASSRSSGRRDEQFF. CDR3 nucleotide sequence: TGTGCCAGCTCGCGTTCTAGCGGGAGAAGGGATGAGCAGTTCTTC. Variable domain in full (rest from reference TRBV18 and TRBJ2-1): NAGVMQNPRHLVRRRGQEARLRCSPMKGHSHVYWYRQLPEEGLKFMVYLQKENIIDESGMPKERFSAEFPKEGPSILRIQQVVRGDSAAYFCASSRSSGRRDEQFFGPGTRLTVL.

The chain uses TRBV13 and TRBJ1-3; possibly TRBD1 for D (6 bases). V was clipped by 0 bases and J by 0 bases, with 12 bases between them. The CDR3 sequence is 17 residues long. Per germline, CDR1 PRHDT and CDR2 FYEKMQ (reference sequence). This CDR3 reads CASSLGPQGLSGNTIYF. The CDR3 DNA sequence: TGTGCCAGCAGCTTAGGCCCGCAGGGGCTCTCTGGAAACACCATATATTTT. The full variable domain, its missing parts supplied by reference TRBV13 and TRBJ1-3, is AAGVIQSPRHLIKEKRETATLKCYPIPRHDTVYWYQQGPGQDPQFLISFYEKMQSDKGSIPDRFSAQQFSDYHSELNMSSLELGDSALYFCASSLGPQGLSGNTIYFGEGSWLTVV.